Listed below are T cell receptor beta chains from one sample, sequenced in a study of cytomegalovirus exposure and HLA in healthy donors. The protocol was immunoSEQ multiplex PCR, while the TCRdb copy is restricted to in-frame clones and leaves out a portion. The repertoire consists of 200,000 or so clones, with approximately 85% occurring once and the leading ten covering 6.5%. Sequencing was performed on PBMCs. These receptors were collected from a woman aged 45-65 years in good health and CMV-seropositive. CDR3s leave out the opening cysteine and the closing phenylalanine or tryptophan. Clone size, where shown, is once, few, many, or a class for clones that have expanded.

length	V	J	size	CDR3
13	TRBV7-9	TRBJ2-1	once	SSSPGLEEYNEQF
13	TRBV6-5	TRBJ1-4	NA	ASSYGIGQEEKLF
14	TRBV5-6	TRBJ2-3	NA	ASSLRLAGGPDTQY
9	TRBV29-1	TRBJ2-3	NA	SGLYADTQY
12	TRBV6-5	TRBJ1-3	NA	ASSYTWDRQVIY
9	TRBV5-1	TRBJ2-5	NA	ASSQQETQY
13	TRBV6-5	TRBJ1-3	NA	ASSSIGQSGNTIY
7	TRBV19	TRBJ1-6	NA	ASGLRGN
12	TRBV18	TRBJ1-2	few	ASSVGQGDYGYT
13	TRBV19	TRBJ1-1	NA	ASSIGGLRNTEAF
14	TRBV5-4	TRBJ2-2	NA	ASSRTGAGSPGELF
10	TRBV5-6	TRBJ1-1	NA	ASSPDQGAAF